Included here is one TCR beta chain sequence, with context. Trimming stripped 3 bases from V and 4 bases from J, with 11 bases between. Germline values: CDR1 SGDLS, CDR2 YYNGEE. The CDR3 length is 14 residues. Methods used by the authors: By means of reference gene primer amplification, nucleated cell counts were estimated. Profiling relied on immunoSEQ multiplex PCR, and the TCRdb table lists in-frame clones only, not all of them. V and J calls plus clone size are reproduced from that table; the DNA served to infer D and trimming. Altogether nearly 110,000 clones are present, over 60% being singletons, with the ten largest covering 5% to 7.5%. The sample is drawn from a study of blood T cell repertoires in COVID-19. For the study at large: Acute and convalescent COVID-19 specimens originated in the United States, Italy and Spain. T cells, B-cell-depleted T cells, or PBMCs supplied cDNA or gDNA.

While infection was still active, Seattle patients were enrolled and then followed longitudinally. The origin of this receptor is a man older than 75 with COVID-19, enrolled during active disease. The chain uses TRBV9 and TRBJ1-5; no reliable D call. The sequenced material came from peripheral blood. The CDR3 coding sequence is TGTGCCAGCAGCGCGAAGGCGGGGAATCAGCCCCAGCATTTT. Protein: CASSAKAGNQPQHF.